The 5 T cell receptor beta chains below come from one sample, sequenced in a study of blood T cell repertoires in COVID-19. Method: immunoSEQ multiplex PCR; TCRdb's copy keeps in-frame clones and lacks some. The data show about 170,000 clones, around 84% seen once. The sequenced material came from peripheral blood. Source of these receptors: a human donor with acute or convalescent COVID-19. The donor label of this sample is uncertain.

The chain carries TRBV10-2 and TRBJ2-2, with TRBD2 matching over 8 bases. Germline assignment: CDR1 WSHSY and CDR2 SAAADI. V dropped 4 bases and J dropped 4; count of bases not matched to a gene: 8. The CDR3 loop spans 16 amino acids. DNA of the CDR3: TGCGCCAGCAGTGGGCCAGCGGGGGCCCTCACCGGGGAGCTGTTTTTT. Translating gives CASSGPAGALTGELFF.

The chain links TRBV19 to TRBJ1-5; D is uncertain. V was cut by 3 bases and J by 7 bases, with 10 bases left in between. CDR1 LNHDA and CDR2 SQIVND come from the germline V gene (reference sequence). CDR3 length equals 13 residues. DNA of the CDR3: TGTGCCAGTAGTATCGGACTGGCACAGCCCCAGCATTTT. It translates to CASSIGLAQPQHF.

This clone was observed a few times. J is TRBJ2-1 and V is TRBV3-1 (or the pseudogene TRBV3-2); D may be TRBD1 (6 bases). The CDR3 runs to 17 residues. V lost 3 bases to trimming and J lost 6 bases, with 21 bases between them. CDR1 is LGHDT and CDR2 is YNNKEL in the germline V gene (reference sequence). For the CDR3, the DNA is TGTGCCAGCAGCCAGCTGATGACAGGTCTTCAATCCAATGAGCAGTTCTTC. Translation: CASSQLMTGLQSNEQFF.

This clone was seen more than once but under ten times. This chain joins TRBV7-9 and TRBJ1-1; no definite D call. The CDR3 sequence is 14 residues long. The germline V gene encodes CDR1 SEHNR and CDR2 FQNEAQ (reference sequence). Trimming removed 5 bases from V and 1 base from J, with 11 bases in between. The CDR3 DNA sequence: TGTGCCAGCAGCCCCCAAGCCGGGAACACTGAAGCTTTCTTT. Its translation is CASSPQAGNTEAFF.

The chain combines TRBV5-5 with TRBJ2-2, with a weak D call TRBD1 (5 bases). This CDR3 has 14 residues. V lost 3 bases and J lost 3, with 9 bases in between. CDR1 is SGHKS and CDR2 is YYEKEE in the germline V gene (reference sequence). CDR3 sequence (DNA): TGTGCCAGCAGCTCCCAGGGTTACACCGGGGAGCTGTTTTTT. Translated: CASSSQGYTGELFF.